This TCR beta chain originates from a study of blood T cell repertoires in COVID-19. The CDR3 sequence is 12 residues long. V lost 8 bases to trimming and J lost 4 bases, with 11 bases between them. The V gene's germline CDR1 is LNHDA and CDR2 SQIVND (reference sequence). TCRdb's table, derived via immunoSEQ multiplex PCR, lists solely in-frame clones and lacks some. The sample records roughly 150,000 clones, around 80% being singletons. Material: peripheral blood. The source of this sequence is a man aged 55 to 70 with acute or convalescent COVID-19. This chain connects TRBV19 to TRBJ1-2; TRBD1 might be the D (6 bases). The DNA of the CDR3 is TGTGCCAGTTACAGGGCCCCCTATGGCTACACCTTC. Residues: CASYRAPYGYTF.